This T cell receptor (beta chain) was found in a study of blood T cell repertoires in COVID-19. The CDR3 has 15 amino acids. The V end was cut by 2 bases, the J end by 3 bases, with 11 bases between. The germline V gene encodes CDR1 MNHEY and CDR2 SVGEGT. Only in-frame clones appear in the TCRdb table, and some are missing; sequencing was by immunoSEQ multiplex PCR. Among approximately 190,000 clones, approximately 82% were seen once, and the ten largest hold about 6.9%. The receptor was isolated from a human donor with acute or convalescent COVID-19. The donor label of this sample is uncertain. The gene calls are TRBV6-2 or TRBV6-3 and TRBJ1-5, with D perhaps TRBD1 (6 bases). The sample comprised peripheral blood. The CDR3 DNA reads as TGTGCCAGCAGTTACCCGGACAGATACAATCAGCCCCAGCATTTT. It yields the protein CASSYPDRYNQPQHF.